The 16 T cell receptor beta chains given below trace back to one sample, sequenced in a study of blood T cell repertoires in COVID-19. The data were produced by immunoSEQ multiplex PCR, yet TCRdb's version contains in-frame clones alone and is incomplete. Here the sample spans 150,000 to 200,000 clones, 82% being singletons. The sequencing input was peripheral blood. All receptors come from a woman older than 75 with acute or convalescent COVID-19.

This clone occurred a few times. V is TRBV2 and J is TRBJ1-2; D perhaps matches TRBD1 (6 bases). Germline V gene sequence: CDR1 SNHLY, CDR2 FYNNEI. CDR3 length: 12 residues. V lost 3 bases and J lost 4, with 6 bases in between. The CDR3 bases are TGTGCCAGCAGTGAGGACAGCTATGGCTACACCTTC. The encoded protein is CASSEDSYGYTF.

The chain uses TRBV2 and TRBJ1-5; weak D call: TRBD1 (6 bases). Germline CDR1 SNHLY, CDR2 FYNNEI. This CDR3 region has 14 residues. V gave up 8 bases and J gave up 7 bases, with 18 bases separating them. The CDR3: CASVPQGFGQPQHF. CDR3 in DNA: TGTGCCAGCGTTCCGCAGGGGTTCGGGCAGCCCCAGCATTTT. Full variable domain (rest looked up from reference TRBV2 and TRBJ1-5): EPEVTQTPSHQVTQMGQEVILRCVPISNHLYFYWYRQILGQKVEFLVSFYNNEISEKSEIFDDQFSVERPDGSNFTLKIRSTKLEDSAMYFCASVPQGFGQPQHFGDGTRLSIL.

The chain has TRBV11-3 and TRBJ2-7; 11 nucleotides line up with TRBD2. V lost 5 bases and J lost 5; bases outside the gene matches: 8. This CDR3 has 15 residues. Germline CDR1 SGHNT, CDR2 YENEEA. The chain's CDR3 is CASSEGTSGSHEQYF. The CDR3 DNA follows: TGTGCCAGCAGCGAGGGGACTAGCGGTTCCCACGAGCAGTACTTC. The full variable domain, with the rest looked up from reference TRBV11-3 and TRBJ2-7, is EAGVVQSPRYKIIEKKQPVAFWCNPISGHNTLYWYLQNLGQGPELLIRYENEEAVDDSQLPKDRFSAERLKGVDSTLKIQPAELGDSAVYLCASSEGTSGSHEQYFGPGTRLTVT.

This clone was seen a single time. The chain couples TRBV2 to TRBJ2-7; TRBD1 agrees at 7 bases. With 3 bases clipped from V and 5 bases from J, the junction kept 10 bases outside the gene matches. The CDR3 spans 15 residues. Germline V gene lookup returns CDR1 SNHLY and CDR2 FYNNEI. The DNA for the CDR3 is TGTGCCAGCAGTGATAGGGGACAGCGGACCAACGAGCAGTACTTC. Residues: CASSDRGQRTNEQYF.

The J gene is TRBJ2-1, the V gene TRBV5-1, with TRBD1 as a possible D gene (6 bases). In germline, CDR1 is SGHRS, CDR2 YFSETQ. CDR3 length: 16 amino acids. The V and J ends lost 0 bases and 8 bases respectively, with 18 bases between them. The CDR3 loop is CASSLAGQGIIHEQFF. In DNA form, the CDR3 reads TGCGCCAGCAGCTTGGCCGGGCAGGGGATAATTCATGAGCAGTTCTTC. Full variable domain (missing parts from reference TRBV5-1 and TRBJ2-1): KAGVTQTPRYLIKTRGQQVTLSCSPISGHRSVSWYQQTPGQGLQFLFEYFSETQRNKGNFPGRFSGRQFSNSRSEMNVSTLELGDSALYLCASSLAGQGIIHEQFFGPGTRLTVL.

The gene calls are TRBV19 and TRBJ2-1; 10 bases fit TRBD2. Germline V lookup: CDR1 LNHDA, CDR2 SQIVND (reference sequence). V gave up 1 base and J gave up 0 bases; unmatched junction bases: 0. This CDR3 comprises 16 residues. The CDR3 DNA is TGTGCCAGTAGTATAGCTAGCGGGAGCTCCTACAATGAGCAGTTCTTC. Amino acids: CASSIASGSSYNEQFF. Full variable domain (outside the CDR3, taken from reference TRBV19 and TRBJ2-1): DGGITQSPKYLFRKEGQNVTLSCEQNLNHDAMYWYRQDPGQGLRLIYYSQIVNDFQKGDIAEGYSVSREKKESFPLTVTSAQKNPTAFYLCASSIASGSSYNEQFFGPGTRLTVL.

The rearrangement uses TRBV6-1 and TRBJ2-3, with TRBD2 matching 12 bases. Germline V lookup: CDR1 MNHNS, CDR2 SASEGT. The CDR3 length is 16 residues. Trimming at V came to 3 bases and at J to 5 bases, leaving 6 bases not matched to a gene. The CDR3 spells CASSEVLAGGEDTQYF. The DNA for the CDR3 is TGTGCCAGCAGTGAGGTACTAGCGGGAGGAGAAGATACGCAGTATTTT.

This clone occurred a few times. V usage is TRBV12-3 or TRBV12-4 and J usage is TRBJ1-3; D not certain. V was pared by 4 bases and J by 8 bases, with 9 bases between. The CDR3 extends over 12 amino acids. The CDR3 DNA reads TGTGCCAGCAGTTCCACCGGGGACACCATATATTTT. This translates into CASSSTGDTIYF.

The CDR3 loop reads CASSLQGDSYEQYF. CDR3 coding DNA: TGTGCCAGCTCCCTACAGGGAGATTCCTACGAGCAGTACTTC. This sequence joins TRBV18 and TRBJ2-7, with D possibly TRBD1 on 6 matching bases. There are 14 residues in the CDR3. Germline V gene lookup returns CDR1 KGHSH and CDR2 LQKENI. Trimming left V 6 bases short and J 1 base short, with 13 bases between.

The rearrangement links TRBV25-1 to TRBJ2-7; 7 bases fit TRBD2. The CDR3 sequence is 15 residues long. J was trimmed by 4 bases and V by 4 bases; bases with no gene match: 10. The germline V gene has CDR1 MGHDK and CDR2 SYGVNS. The CDR3 region has the DNA TGTGCCAGCAGTGGGAGCCCGGGGGGAATTTACGAGCAGTACTTC. Translation gives CASSGSPGGIYEQYF.

The J gene is TRBJ2-7, the V gene TRBV6-5; 7 nucleotides line up with TRBD1. Per germline, CDR1 MNHEY and CDR2 SVGAGI. The ends lost 6 bases at V and 3 bases at J; junction bases unmatched: 8. The CDR3 has 14 residues. The CDR3: CASSLTGVNYEQYF. The DNA for the CDR3 is TGTGCCAGCAGCCTCACAGGGGTTAACTACGAGCAGTACTTC.

This chain links TRBV5-1 with TRBJ2-6; D may be TRBD1 (6 bases). This CDR3 contains 16 residues. V gave up 0 bases and J gave up 2 bases, with 9 bases separating them. The germline V gene has CDR1 SGHRS and CDR2 YFSETQ. The CDR3 protein is CASSLATGPGANVLTF. The CDR3 DNA is TGCGCCAGCAGCTTGGCTACAGGGCCTGGGGCCAACGTCCTGACTTTC. The full variable domain, its missing parts supplied by reference TRBV5-1 and TRBJ2-6, is KAGVTQTPRYLIKTRGQQVTLSCSPISGHRSVSWYQQTPGQGLQFLFEYFSETQRNKGNFPGRFSGRQFSNSRSEMNVSTLELGDSALYLCASSLATGPGANVLTFGAGSRLTVL.

The gene calls are TRBV5-1 and TRBJ2-3; D gene unclear. The germline V and J ends were trimmed by 4 bases and 1 base, with 13 bases remaining between them. The V gene's germline CDR1 is SGHRS and CDR2 YFSETQ. There are 15 residues in the CDR3. The CDR3: CASSPGHYGTDTQYF. The CDR3 DNA sequence: TGCGCCAGCAGCCCAGGTCATTACGGCACAGATACGCAGTATTTT.

This chain uses TRBV2 with TRBJ1-4; the match to TRBD1 covers 10 bases. J was trimmed by 7 bases and V by 5 bases; bases with no gene match: 4. This CDR3 is built from 14 residues. Looked up from germline, CDR1 is SNHLY and CDR2 is FYNNEI. CDR3 amino acids: CASSRDRGPEKLFF. CDR3 DNA: TGTGCCAGCAGTCGGGACAGGGGCCCTGAAAAACTGTTTTTT. The entire variable domain, with the rest obtained from reference TRBV2 and TRBJ1-4, is as follows: EPEVTQTPSHQVTQMGQEVILRCVPISNHLYFYWYRQILGQKVEFLVSFYNNEISEKSEIFDDQFSVERPDGSNFTLKIRSTKLEDSAMYFCASSRDRGPEKLFFGSGTQLSVL.

This chain links TRBV1 with TRBJ2-4; the DNA was not compared with TRBD2, the D call given in the table. TRBV1 is classified as a pseudogene. The length of the CDR3 is 16 residues. The CDR3 DNA reads as TGCACCAGCAGCCAAGATTTGAGGGAGTGTCGGAACATTCAGTACTTC. Amino acids: CTSSQDLRECRNIQYF.

V usage is TRBV5-4 and J usage is TRBJ1-1, with D perhaps TRBD1 (6 bases). Germline V gene sequence: CDR1 SGHNT, CDR2 YYREEE (reference sequence). V was cut by 0 bases and J by 5 bases, with 17 bases left in between. This CDR3 has 16 residues. Here the CDR3 reads CASSLGSSRGLTEAFF. The DNA for the CDR3 is TGTGCCAGCAGCTTGGGGAGCAGCAGGGGCCTAACTGAAGCTTTCTTT.